Listed below are T cell receptor beta chains from one sample, sequenced in a study of T cells in Graves' hyperthyroidism and ophthalmopathy. TCRdb used MiXCR to reprocess the multiplex PCR reads, holding one entry per CDR3 protein. Here the sample spans 300,000 to 400,000 distinct CDR3 sequences, over 15% being singletons. Sequencing used blood. These receptors all come from a woman in her fifties or sixties with Graves' hyperthyroidism. Both conserved end residues are part of each CDR3. Fields, in order: D gene, CDR3 length, V gene, clone size, J gene, CDR3 DNA, CDR3 protein. D genes are given only for firm matches. Only some rows state a clone size, as once, few, many or a class for expanded clones.

D: -; length: 13; V: TRBV19; size: -; J: TRBJ1-5; DNA: TGTGCCAGTAGTACCGTGCTCCCTCAGCCCCAGCATTTT; CDR3: CASSTVLPQPQHF
D: -; length: 10; V: TRBV29-1; size: -; J: TRBJ2-7; DNA: TGCAGCGTTGGAACGGACGAGCAGTACTTC; CDR3: CSVGTDEQYF
D: -; length: 13; V: TRBV7-2; size: -; J: TRBJ2-4; DNA: TGTGCCAGCAGCTTACAGGGGAAAAACATTCAGTACTTC; CDR3: CASSLQGKNIQYF
D: -; length: 15; V: TRBV7-3; size: -; J: TRBJ2-7; DNA: TGTGCCAGCAGCTTATCGGCAGGGTTAGGCTACGAGCAGTACTTC; CDR3: CASSLSAGLGYEQYF
D: TRBD2; length: 18; V: TRBV9; size: -; J: TRBJ2-1; DNA: TGTGCCAGCAGCGTAGGGGTCGAACGGGGGGGGCCTTACAATGAGCAGTTCTTC; CDR3: CASSVGVERGGPYNEQFF
D: -; length: 18; V: TRBV18; size: -; J: TRBJ1-6; DNA: TGTGCCAGCTCACCATTGGATACCTTTGGCCCCTATAATTCACCCCTCCACTTT; CDR3: CASSPLDTFGPYNSPLHF
D: -; length: 14; V: TRBV3-1; size: many; J: TRBJ2-7; DNA: TGTGCCAGCAGCAGAAGTGGGGAGGACTACGAGCAGTACTTC; CDR3: CASSRSGEDYEQYF
D: -; length: 14; V: TRBV6-1; size: many; J: TRBJ2-5; DNA: TGTGCCAGCAGCGAATCTCGCCTCCAAGAGACCCAGTACTTC; CDR3: CASSESRLQETQYF
D: TRBD2; length: 17; V: TRBV11-2; size: -; J: TRBJ2-1; DNA: TGTGCCAGCAGCTCTCCGGGACTAGCGGACTCCCATGGTGAGCAGTTCTTC; CDR3: CASSSPGLADSHGEQFF
D: -; length: 15; V: TRBV18; size: few; J: TRBJ2-3; DNA: TGTGCCAGCTCAGCGACAGGCTCCAACACAGATACGCAGTATTTT; CDR3: CASSATGSNTDTQYF
D: -; length: 22; V: TRBV2; size: few; J: TRBJ2-4; DNA: TGTGCCAGCAGTGAGAGACACCCCAAAAGTACAGTGAGGATCGGGTCGGGGAACATTCAGTACTTC; CDR3: CASSERHPKSTVRIGSGNIQYF